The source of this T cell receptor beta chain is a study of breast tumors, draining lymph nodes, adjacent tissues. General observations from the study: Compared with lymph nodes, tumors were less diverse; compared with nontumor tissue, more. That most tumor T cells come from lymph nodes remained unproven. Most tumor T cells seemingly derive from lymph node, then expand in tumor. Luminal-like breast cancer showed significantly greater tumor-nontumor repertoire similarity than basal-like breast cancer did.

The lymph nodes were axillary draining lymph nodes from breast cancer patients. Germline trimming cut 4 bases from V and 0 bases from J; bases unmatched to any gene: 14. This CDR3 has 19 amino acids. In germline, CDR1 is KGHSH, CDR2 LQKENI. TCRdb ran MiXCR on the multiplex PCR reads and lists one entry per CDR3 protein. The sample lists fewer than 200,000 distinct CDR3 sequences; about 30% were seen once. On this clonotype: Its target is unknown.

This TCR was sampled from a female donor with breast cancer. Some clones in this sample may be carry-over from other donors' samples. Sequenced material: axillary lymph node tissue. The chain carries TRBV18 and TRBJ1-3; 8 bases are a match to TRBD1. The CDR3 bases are TGTGCCAGCTCACAGTCAGGACAGGGCTCCTTCGGCTCTGGAAACACCATATATTTT. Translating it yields CASSQSGQGSFGSGNTIYF.